Each of the 15 T cell receptor beta chains below was sequenced from the same sample in a study of T cell responses to AZD1222 COVID-19 vaccine. Data came from immunoSEQ multiplex PCR; TCRdb stores just in-frame clones and leaves some out. The top ten clones hold under 2% of a sample with roughly 140,000 clones, around 93% of them seen once. The sequencing here drew on peripheral blood, taken on day 0 of AZD1222 vaccination. Every receptor here comes from an adult in good health.

The V and J genes are TRBV27 and TRBJ2-1; TRBD2 agrees at 10 bases. Germline assignment: CDR1 MNHEY and CDR2 SMNVEV (reference sequence). Trimming took 5 bases from V and 10 from J; bases not matched to a gene: 17. This CDR3 spans 17 amino acids. The CDR3 region is CASSPPTKRGGKGEQFF. CDR3 DNA sequence: TGTGCCAGCAGTCCCCCCACGAAGCGGGGGGGAAAGGGGGAGCAGTTCTTC.

The rearrangement joins TRBV7-3 to TRBJ1-1; weak D call: TRBD1 (6 bases). Trimming left V 6 bases short and J 4 bases short, with 12 bases between. This CDR3 has 13 residues. The germline V gene encodes CDR1 SGHTA and CDR2 FQGTGA. The DNA for the CDR3 is TGTGCCAGCAGTAAACAGGGAAGCACTGAAGCTTTCTTT. It is translated as CASSKQGSTEAFF.

This clone was observed a single time. The rearrangement links TRBV12-3 or TRBV12-4 to TRBJ2-7, with D possibly TRBD1 on 6 matching bases. V was clipped by 6 bases and J by 9 bases, with 15 bases between them. The CDR3 is 12 amino acids. The CDR3 spells CASSETGFGQYF. The CDR3 DNA sequence: TGTGCCAGCAGCGAAACAGGGTTTGGGCAGTACTTC.

The chain carries TRBV5-6 and TRBJ2-7; 11 bases agree with TRBD2. With 6 bases clipped from V and 0 bases from J, the junction kept 5 bases outside the gene matches. The germline CDR1 and CDR2 sequences are SGHDT and YYEEEE. The CDR3 totals 15 residues. The CDR3 protein is CASTITSGGSYEQYF. The CDR3 DNA reads as TGTGCCAGCACCATTACTAGCGGGGGCTCCTACGAGCAGTACTTC.

A few counts support this clone. The chain couples TRBV4-1 to TRBJ1-6, with 8 bases matching TRBD1. Per the germline V gene, CDR1 is MGHRA and CDR2 is YSYEKL. The CDR3 is 16 amino acids. With V trimmed by 2 bases and J by 9 bases, 9 bases remained unmatched. CDR3 residues: CASSQPPGQAFSPLHF. CDR3 nucleotides: TGCGCCAGCAGCCAACCCCCGGGACAGGCATTTTCACCCCTCCACTTT.

The chain couples TRBV6-5 to TRBJ1-2; D remains unclear. V lost 6 bases, J lost 7 bases, and 15 bases lay in between. The V gene's germline CDR1 is MNHEY and CDR2 SVGAGI. The CDR3 totals 13 residues. CDR3 residues: CASRTPGEFGYTF. The CDR3 DNA reads TGTGCCAGCAGGACCCCGGGAGAGTTTGGCTACACCTTC.

In this sample, this clone turned up a few times. The chain is built from TRBV6-5 and TRBJ1-3; possible D gene TRBD1, 6 bases. The ends were cut back, 7 bases at V and 2 bases at J, with 12 bases in the middle. Looked up from germline, CDR1 is MNHEY and CDR2 is SVGAGI. This CDR3 has 14 residues. This CDR3 is CASMIGGPGNTIYF. The CDR3, as DNA: TGTGCCAGCATGATAGGGGGGCCTGGAAACACCATATATTTT.

This chain joins TRBV19 and TRBJ2-7; 9 nucleotides agree with TRBD2. The CDR3 is 16 residues long. Germline lookup yields CDR1 LNHDA and CDR2 SQIVND (reference sequence). V dropped 3 bases and J dropped 2; count of bases not matched to a gene: 8. CDR3: CASSMGSGGSTYEQYF. As DNA, the CDR3 is TGTGCCAGTAGTATGGGTAGCGGGGGTTCAACCTACGAGCAGTACTTC.

The chain is built from TRBV11-3 and TRBJ1-4; D is uncertain. Germline CDR1 SGHNT, CDR2 YENEEA. V lost 4 bases to trimming and J lost 6 bases, with 15 bases between them. The CDR3 has 15 amino acids. The CDR3 nucleotides read TGTGCCAGCAGCTGGTTTATGGAAGGATATGAAAAACTGTTTTTT. The encoded protein is CASSWFMEGYEKLFF.

V usage is TRBV2 and J usage is TRBJ1-5; D might be TRBD1 (5 bases). This CDR3 is built from 14 residues. V gave up 6 bases and J gave up 6 bases, with 15 bases separating them. Germline assignment: CDR1 SNHLY and CDR2 FYNNEI. Written as DNA, the CDR3 is TGTGCCAGCAGCGACTGGGGGGTCCGTCAGCCCCAGCATTTT. It specifies CASSDWGVRQPQHF.

The chain couples TRBV7-8 to TRBJ1-2; TRBD1 might be the D (5 bases). The CDR3 length is 16 residues. Trimming took 2 bases from V and 4 from J, leaving 17 bases between them. Germline V gene lookup returns CDR1 SGHVS and CDR2 FQNEAQ. This CDR3 reads CASSLISGGASYGYTF. In DNA form, the CDR3 reads TGTGCCAGCAGCTTAATTAGTGGGGGAGCCTCCTATGGCTACACCTTC.

The CDR3 reads CASSEQGREQYF. The CDR3 DNA follows: TGTGCCAGCAGTGAACAGGGTCGGGAGCAGTACTTC. This chain uses TRBV28 with TRBJ2-7; possible D gene TRBD1, 6 bases. Trimming shortened V by 5 bases and J by 7 bases, and 12 bases separated the two germline ends. Per germline, CDR1 MDHEN and CDR2 SYDVKM. CDR3 length: 12 amino acids.

The CDR3 DNA sequence: TGTGCCAGCAGCTTAATTGTGGGGGCTCCCCAGCATTTT. Translated, it gives CASSLIVGAPQHF. The rearrangement links TRBV7-2 to TRBJ1-5, with D maybe TRBD1 (6 bases). V dropped 2 bases and J dropped 10 bases, with 12 bases sitting between them. In germline, CDR1 is SGHTA, CDR2 FQGNSA. CDR3 length: 13 residues.

The rearrangement joins TRBV9 to TRBJ1-3; D is perhaps TRBD1 (6 bases). Germline CDR1 SGDLS, CDR2 YYNGEE. Trimming stripped 3 bases from V and 1 base from J, with 8 bases between. This CDR3 is 14 amino acids long. CDR3 region: CASSATGSGNTIYF. CDR3 in DNA: TGTGCCAGCAGCGCGACAGGTTCTGGAAACACCATATATTTT.

The gene calls are TRBV5-4 and TRBJ2-7; the match to TRBD2 covers 11 bases. Germline lookup yields CDR1 SGHNT and CDR2 YYREEE (reference sequence). The trim removed 0 bases at V and 3 bases at J, leaving 2 bases unmatched. CDR3 length: 15 amino acids. CDR3 sequence reads: CASSLGLAGFYEQYF. The CDR3 DNA sequence: TGTGCCAGCAGCTTGGGACTAGCGGGATTCTACGAGCAGTACTTC.